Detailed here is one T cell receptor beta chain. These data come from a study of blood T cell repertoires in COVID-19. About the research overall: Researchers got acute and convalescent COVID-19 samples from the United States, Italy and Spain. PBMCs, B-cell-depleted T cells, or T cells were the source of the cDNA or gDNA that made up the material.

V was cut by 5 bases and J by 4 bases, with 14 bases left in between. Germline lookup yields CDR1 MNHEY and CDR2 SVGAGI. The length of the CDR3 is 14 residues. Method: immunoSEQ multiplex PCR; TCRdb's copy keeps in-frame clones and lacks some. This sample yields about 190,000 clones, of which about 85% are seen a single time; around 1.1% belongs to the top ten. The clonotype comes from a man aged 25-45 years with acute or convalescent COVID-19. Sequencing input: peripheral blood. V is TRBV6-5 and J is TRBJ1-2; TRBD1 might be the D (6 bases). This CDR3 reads CASSHRELPYGYTF. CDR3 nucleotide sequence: TGTGCCAGCAGTCACAGGGAACTCCCCTATGGCTACACCTTC.